This T cell receptor beta chain was captured in a study of cytomegalovirus exposure and HLA in healthy donors. The overall study: The approximately 120 million unique TCR beta sequences, from about 170 million T cells, were found by an earlier analysis.

The CDR3 sequence is 13 residues long. The ends were cut back, 6 bases at V and 5 bases at J, with 13 bases in the middle. Germline-derived CDR1 and CDR2 are SNHLY and FYNNEI. A multiplex PCR was run with 60 Vbeta primers and 13 Jbeta primers. TCRdb keeps only in-frame clones here, not all; method: immunoSEQ multiplex PCR. The sample includes tens of thousands of clones. The chain couples TRBV2 to TRBJ1-1; maybe TRBD1 (6 bases). The source is a human donor in good health. Sequenced: PBMCs. CDR3 in amino acids: CASSNRDGTEAFF. The CDR3 bases are TGTGCCAGCAGCAACAGGGATGGGACTGAAGCTTTCTTT.